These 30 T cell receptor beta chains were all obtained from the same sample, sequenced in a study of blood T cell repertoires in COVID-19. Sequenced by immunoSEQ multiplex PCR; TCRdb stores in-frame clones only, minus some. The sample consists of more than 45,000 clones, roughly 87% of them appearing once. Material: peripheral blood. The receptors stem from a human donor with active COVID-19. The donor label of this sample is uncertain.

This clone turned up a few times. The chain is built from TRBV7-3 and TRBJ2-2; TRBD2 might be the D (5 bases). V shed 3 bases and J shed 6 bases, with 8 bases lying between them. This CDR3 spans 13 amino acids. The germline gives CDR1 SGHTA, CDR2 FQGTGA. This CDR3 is CASSFGISGELFF. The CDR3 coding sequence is TGTGCCAGCAGCTTCGGGATCTCCGGGGAGCTGTTTTTT.

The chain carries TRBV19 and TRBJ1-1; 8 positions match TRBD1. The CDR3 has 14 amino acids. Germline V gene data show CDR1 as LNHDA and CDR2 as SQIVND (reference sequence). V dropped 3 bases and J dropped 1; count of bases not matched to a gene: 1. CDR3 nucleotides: TGTGCCAGTAGTATGCAGGGGGCGAACACTGAAGCTTTCTTT. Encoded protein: CASSMQGANTEAFF.

The DNA for the CDR3 is TGTGCCAGCAGGAGGGTTGGAACTGAAGCTTTCTTT. It translates to CASRRVGTEAFF. V is TRBV2 and J is TRBJ1-1; no definite D call. In germline, CDR1 is SNHLY, CDR2 FYNNEI. The CDR3 is made up of 12 amino acids. The V gene lost 6 bases and the J gene lost 5 bases, with 10 bases spanning the gap.

This chain's CDR3 is CSASGGANYGYTF. The CDR3 DNA follows: TGCAGTGCTAGTGGAGGAGCTAACTATGGCTACACCTTC. The rearrangement uses TRBV20-1 and TRBJ1-2; no definite D call. Germline loops: CDR1 DFQATT, CDR2 SNEGSKA (reference sequence). The CDR3 has 13 residues. The V and J ends lost 3 bases and 0 bases respectively, with 8 bases between them.

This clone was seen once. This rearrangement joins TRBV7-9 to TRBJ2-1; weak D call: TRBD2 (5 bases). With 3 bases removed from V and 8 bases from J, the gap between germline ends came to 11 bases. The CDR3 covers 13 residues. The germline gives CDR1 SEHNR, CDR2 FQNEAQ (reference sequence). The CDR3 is CASSLGNSDEQFF. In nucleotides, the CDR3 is TGTGCCAGCAGCTTGGGAAATAGCGATGAGCAGTTCTTC. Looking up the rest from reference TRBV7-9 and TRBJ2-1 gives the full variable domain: DTGVSQNPRHKITKRGQNVTFRCDPISEHNRLYWYRQTLGQGPEFLTYFQNEAQLEKSRLLSDRFSAERPKGSFSTLEIQRTEQGDSAMYLCASSLGNSDEQFFGPGTRLTVL.

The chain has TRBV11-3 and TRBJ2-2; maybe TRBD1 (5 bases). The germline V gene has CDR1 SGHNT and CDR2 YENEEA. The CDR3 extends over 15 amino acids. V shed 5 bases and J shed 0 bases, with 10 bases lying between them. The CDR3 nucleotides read TGTGCCAGCAGCCCGGACATTTCGAACACCGGGGAGCTGTTTTTT. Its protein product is CASSPDISNTGELFF.

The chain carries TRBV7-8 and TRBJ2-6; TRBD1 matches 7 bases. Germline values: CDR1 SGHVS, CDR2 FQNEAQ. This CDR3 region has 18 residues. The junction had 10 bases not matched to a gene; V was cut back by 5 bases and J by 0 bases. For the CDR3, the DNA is TGTGCCAGCAGCGGATACCGGGACAGCGACTCTGGGGCCAACGTCCTGACTTTC. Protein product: CASSGYRDSDSGANVLTF.

Here the CDR3 reads CASSAGQGFGQPQHF. Here the CDR3 DNA reads TGTGCCAGCAGCGCGGGACAGGGGTTTGGCCAGCCCCAGCATTTT. The rearrangement links TRBV9 to TRBJ1-5; TRBD1 aligns across 10 bases. Germline V gene sequence: CDR1 SGDLS, CDR2 YYNGEE. CDR3 length equals 15 residues. J was trimmed by 7 bases and V by 3 bases; bases with no gene match: 7.

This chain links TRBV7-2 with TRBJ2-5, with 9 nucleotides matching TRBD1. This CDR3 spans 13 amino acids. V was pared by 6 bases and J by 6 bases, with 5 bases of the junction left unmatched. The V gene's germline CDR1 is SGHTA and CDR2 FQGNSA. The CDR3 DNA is TGTGCCAGCAGACAACAGGGGGCAAAGACCCAGTACTTC. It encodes CASRQQGAKTQYF.

CDR3 sequence (DNA): TGCGCCAGCAGCCGGGACTGGGGGGGAGAGCAGTACTTC. It codes for CASSRDWGGEQYF. The chain couples TRBV5-1 to TRBJ2-7; TRBD2 agrees at 7 bases. CDR1 and CDR2 from the germline V gene are SGHRS and YFSETQ. The CDR3 has 13 amino acids. J lost 7 bases, V lost 4 bases, and 8 bases had no gene match.

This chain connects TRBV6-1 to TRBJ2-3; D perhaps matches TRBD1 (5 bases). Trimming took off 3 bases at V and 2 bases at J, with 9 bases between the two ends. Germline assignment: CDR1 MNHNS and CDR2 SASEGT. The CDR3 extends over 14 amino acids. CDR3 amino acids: CASSDQTVTDTQYF. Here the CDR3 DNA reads TGTGCCAGCAGTGACCAGACAGTCACAGATACGCAGTATTTT.

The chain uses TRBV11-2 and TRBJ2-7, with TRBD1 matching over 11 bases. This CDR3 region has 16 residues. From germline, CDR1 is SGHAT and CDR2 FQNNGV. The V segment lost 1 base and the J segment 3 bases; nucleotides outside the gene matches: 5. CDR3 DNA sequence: TGTGCCAGCAGCTTAGTGGGGACAGGGGGATACTACGAGCAGTACTTC. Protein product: CASSLVGTGGYYEQYF.

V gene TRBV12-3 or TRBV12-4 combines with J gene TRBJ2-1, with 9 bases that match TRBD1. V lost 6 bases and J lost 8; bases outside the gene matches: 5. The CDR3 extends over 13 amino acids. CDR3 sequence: CASRGTGFDEQFF. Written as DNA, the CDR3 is TGTGCCAGCAGGGGGACAGGGTTCGATGAGCAGTTCTTC.

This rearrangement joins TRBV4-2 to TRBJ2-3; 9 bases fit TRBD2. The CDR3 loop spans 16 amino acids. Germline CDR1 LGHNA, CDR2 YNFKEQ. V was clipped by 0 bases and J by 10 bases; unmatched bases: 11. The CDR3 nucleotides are TGTGCCAGCAGCCAAGATCCCAGCGGGGGGTTTGTACCGCAGTATTTT. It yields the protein CASSQDPSGGFVPQYF.

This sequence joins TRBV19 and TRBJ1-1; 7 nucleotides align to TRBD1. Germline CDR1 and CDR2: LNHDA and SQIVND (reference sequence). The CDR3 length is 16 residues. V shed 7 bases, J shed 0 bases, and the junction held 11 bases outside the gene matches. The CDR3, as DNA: TGTGCCAGTACGTGGGACAGCCATCGGATGAACACTGAAGCTTTCTTT. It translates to CASTWDSHRMNTEAFF.

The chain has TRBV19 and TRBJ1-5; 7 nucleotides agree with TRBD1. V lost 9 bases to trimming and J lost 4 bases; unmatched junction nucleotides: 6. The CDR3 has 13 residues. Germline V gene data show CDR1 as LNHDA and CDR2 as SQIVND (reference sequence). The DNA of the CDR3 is TGTGCCAGCGATGACAGGGATAATCAGCCCCAGCATTTT. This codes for CASDDRDNQPQHF.

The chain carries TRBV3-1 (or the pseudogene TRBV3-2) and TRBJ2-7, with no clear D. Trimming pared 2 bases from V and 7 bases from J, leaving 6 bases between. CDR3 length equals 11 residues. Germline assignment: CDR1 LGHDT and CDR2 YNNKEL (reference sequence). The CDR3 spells CASSQLSEQYF. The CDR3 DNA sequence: TGTGCCAGCAGCCAATTATCGGAGCAGTACTTC.

The CDR3 DNA reads TGCGCCAGCAGCCAAGATGGCAGGGGGAACACTGAAGCTTTCTTT. Translated, it gives CASSQDGRGNTEAFF. The J gene is TRBJ1-1, the V gene TRBV4-3; D possibly corresponds to TRBD1 (6 bases). CDR3 length equals 15 residues. V shed 0 bases and J shed 1 base, with 9 bases lying between them. Germline V gene lookup returns CDR1 LGHNA and CDR2 YSLEER.

In DNA form, the CDR3 reads TGTGCCAGCAGCCCAACAGAACTAGCGGCGGATGAGACCCAGTACTTC. It is translated as CASSPTELAADETQYF. The chain carries TRBV7-2 and TRBJ2-5; 8 nucleotides align to TRBD2. The CDR3 length is 16 residues. Germline CDR1 and CDR2: SGHTA and FQGNSA. The V segment lost 5 bases and the J segment 5 bases; nucleotides outside the gene matches: 13.

The CDR3 is CASTRGSQETQYF. The CDR3 nucleotides read TGTGCCAGCACGAGGGGGAGTCAAGAGACCCAGTACTTC. The rearrangement uses TRBV2 and TRBJ2-5; D possibly corresponds to TRBD1 (6 bases). Germline V gives CDR1 SNHLY, CDR2 FYNNEI. Trimming removed 7 bases from V and 2 bases from J, with 11 bases in between. There are 13 residues in the CDR3.

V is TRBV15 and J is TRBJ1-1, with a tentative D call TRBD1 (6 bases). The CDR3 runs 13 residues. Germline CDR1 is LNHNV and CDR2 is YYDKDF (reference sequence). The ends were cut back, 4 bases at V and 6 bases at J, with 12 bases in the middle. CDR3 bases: TGTGCCACCAGCAACCCAGGGGCCCCTGAAGCTTTCTTT. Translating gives CATSNPGAPEAFF.

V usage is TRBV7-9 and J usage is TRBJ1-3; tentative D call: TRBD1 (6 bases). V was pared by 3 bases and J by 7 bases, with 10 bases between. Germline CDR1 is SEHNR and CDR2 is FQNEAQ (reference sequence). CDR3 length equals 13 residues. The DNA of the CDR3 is TGTGCCAGCAGCTTGGGGGGGCTGAACACCATATATTTT. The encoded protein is CASSLGGLNTIYF.

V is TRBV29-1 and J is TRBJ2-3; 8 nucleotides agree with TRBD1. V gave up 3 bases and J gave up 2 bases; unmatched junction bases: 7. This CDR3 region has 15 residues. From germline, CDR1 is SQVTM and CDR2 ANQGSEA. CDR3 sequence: CSVDADRVHTDTQYF. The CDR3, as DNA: TGCAGCGTTGACGCGGACAGGGTCCACACAGATACGCAGTATTTT.

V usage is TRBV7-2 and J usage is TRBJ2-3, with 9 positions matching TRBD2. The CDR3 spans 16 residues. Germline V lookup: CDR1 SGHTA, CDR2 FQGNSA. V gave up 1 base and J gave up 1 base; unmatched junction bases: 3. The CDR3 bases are TGTGCCAGCAGCTTAGGTCCTAGCGGGGGCACAGATACGCAGTATTTT. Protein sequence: CASSLGPSGGTDTQYF.

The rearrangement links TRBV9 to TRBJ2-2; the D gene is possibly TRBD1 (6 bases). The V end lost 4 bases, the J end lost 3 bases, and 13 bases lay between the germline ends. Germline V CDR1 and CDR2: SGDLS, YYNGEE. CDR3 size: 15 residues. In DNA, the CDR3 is TGTGCCAGCAGCCCCCAAGGGGGTTACACCGGGGAGCTGTTTTTT. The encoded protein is CASSPQGGYTGELFF.

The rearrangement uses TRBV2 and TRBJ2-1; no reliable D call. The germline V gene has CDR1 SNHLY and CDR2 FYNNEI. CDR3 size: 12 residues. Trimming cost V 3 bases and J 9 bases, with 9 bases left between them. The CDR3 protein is CASSESGREQFF. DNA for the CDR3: TGTGCCAGCAGTGAGTCGGGTCGTGAGCAGTTCTTC.

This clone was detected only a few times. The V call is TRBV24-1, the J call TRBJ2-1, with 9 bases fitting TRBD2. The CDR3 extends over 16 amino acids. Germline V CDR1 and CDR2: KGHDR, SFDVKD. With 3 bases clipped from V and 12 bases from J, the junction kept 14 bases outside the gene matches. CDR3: CATSDPDGTSLNRQFF. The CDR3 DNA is TGTGCCACCAGTGATCCGGACGGGACTAGCTTGAATCGGCAGTTCTTC.

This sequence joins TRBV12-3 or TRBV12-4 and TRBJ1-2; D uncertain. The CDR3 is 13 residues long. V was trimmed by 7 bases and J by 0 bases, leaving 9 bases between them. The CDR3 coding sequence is TGTGCCAGCACTCCGGTCCCTAACTATGGCTACACCTTC. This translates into CASTPVPNYGYTF.

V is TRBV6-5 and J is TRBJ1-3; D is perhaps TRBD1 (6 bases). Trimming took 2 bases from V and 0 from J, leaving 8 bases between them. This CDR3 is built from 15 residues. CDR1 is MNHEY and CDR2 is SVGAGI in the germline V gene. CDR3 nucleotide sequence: TGTGCCAGCAGTTACGACAGGTACTCTGGAAACACCATATATTTT. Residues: CASSYDRYSGNTIYF.

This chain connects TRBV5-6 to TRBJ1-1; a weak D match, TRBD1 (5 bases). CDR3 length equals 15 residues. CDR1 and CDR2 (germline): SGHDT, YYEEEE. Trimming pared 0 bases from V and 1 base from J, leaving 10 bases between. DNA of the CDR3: TGTGCCAGCAGCTTGGTAAGGGACTCGAACACTGAAGCTTTCTTT. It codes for CASSLVRDSNTEAFF.